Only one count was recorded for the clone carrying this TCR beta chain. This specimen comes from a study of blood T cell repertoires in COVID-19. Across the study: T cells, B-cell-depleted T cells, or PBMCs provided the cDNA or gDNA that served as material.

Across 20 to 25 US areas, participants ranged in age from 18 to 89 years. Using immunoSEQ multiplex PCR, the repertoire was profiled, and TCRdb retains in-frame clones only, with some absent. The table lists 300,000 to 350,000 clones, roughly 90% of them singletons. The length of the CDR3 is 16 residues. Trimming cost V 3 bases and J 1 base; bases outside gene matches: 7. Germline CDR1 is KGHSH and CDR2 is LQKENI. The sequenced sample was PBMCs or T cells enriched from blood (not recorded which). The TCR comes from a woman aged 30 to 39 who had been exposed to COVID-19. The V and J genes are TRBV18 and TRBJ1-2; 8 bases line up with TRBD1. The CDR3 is CASSPRGQEGNYGYTF. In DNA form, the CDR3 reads TGTGCCAGCTCACCCCGGGGACAGGAGGGTAACTATGGCTACACCTTC.